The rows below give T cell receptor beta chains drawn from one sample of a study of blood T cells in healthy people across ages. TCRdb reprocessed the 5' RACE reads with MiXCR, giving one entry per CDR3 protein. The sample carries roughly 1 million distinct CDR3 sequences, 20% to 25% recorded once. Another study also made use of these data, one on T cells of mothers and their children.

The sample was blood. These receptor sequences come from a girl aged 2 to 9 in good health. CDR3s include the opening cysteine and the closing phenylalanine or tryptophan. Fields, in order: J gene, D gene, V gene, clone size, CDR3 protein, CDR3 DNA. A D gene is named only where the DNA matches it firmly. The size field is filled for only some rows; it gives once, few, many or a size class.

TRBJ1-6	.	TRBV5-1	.	CASSLGTNGSPLHF	TGCGCCAGCAGCTTGGGGACCAATGGTTCACCCCTCCACTTT
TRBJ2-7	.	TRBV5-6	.	CASSPSGQPSYEQYF	TGTGCCAGCAGCCCCTCTGGACAGCCTTCCTACGAGCAGTACTTC
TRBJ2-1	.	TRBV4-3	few	CASSQEVSGSSYNEQFF	TGCGCCAGCAGCCAAGAAGTAAGTGGCAGCTCCTACAATGAGCAGTTCTTC
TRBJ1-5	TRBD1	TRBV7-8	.	CASSFPVGQGAQPQHF	TGTGCCAGCAGCTTCCCGGTAGGACAGGGGGCTCAGCCCCAGCATTTT
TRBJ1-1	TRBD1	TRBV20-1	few	CSARGQGVTEAFF	TGCAGTGCTAGAGGTCAGGGGGTAACTGAAGCTTTCTTT
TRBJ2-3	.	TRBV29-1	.	CSVEDLEGMESDTQYF	TGCAGCGTTGAAGATCTCGAAGGGATGGAGAGTGATACGCAGTATTTT
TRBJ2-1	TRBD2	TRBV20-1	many	CSASGRGYNEQFF	TGCAGTGCTAGCGGGAGGGGTTACAATGAGCAGTTCTTC
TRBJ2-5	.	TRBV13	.	CASSWIIGGETQYF	TGTGCCAGCAGCTGGATCATAGGTGGAGAGACCCAGTACTTC
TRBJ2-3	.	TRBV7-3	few	CASSLIRGKTDTQYF	TGTGCCAGCAGCTTAATTCGGGGGAAGACAGATACGCAGTATTTT
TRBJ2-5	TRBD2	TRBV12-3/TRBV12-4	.	CASRPGGLRQETQYF	TGTGCCAGCAGGCCGGGGGGGCTGCGTCAAGAGACCCAGTACTTC
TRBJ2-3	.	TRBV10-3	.	CAIGLGTDTQYF	TGTGCCATCGGGCTAGGAACAGATACGCAGTATTTT
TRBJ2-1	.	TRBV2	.	CASSEFGEKVYNEQFF	TGTGCCAGCAGTGAATTTGGGGAAAAGGTCTACAATGAGCAGTTCTTC
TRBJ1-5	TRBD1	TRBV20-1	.	CSARRDRGPNQPQHF	TGCAGTGCTAGAAGGGACAGGGGACCTAATCAGCCCCAGCATTTT
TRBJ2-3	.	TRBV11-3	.	CASSLVSRGGDTQYF	TGTGCCAGCAGCTTAGTCTCCAGGGGAGGGGATACGCAGTATTTT
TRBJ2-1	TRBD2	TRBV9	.	CASSTRGGSYNEQFF	TGTGCCAGCAGCACGCGGGGAGGGTCCTACAATGAGCAGTTCTTC
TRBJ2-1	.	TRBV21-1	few	CASSKWPSAHGEQFF	TGTGCCAGCAGCAAATGGCCTAGCGCCCACGGGGAGCAGTTCTTC
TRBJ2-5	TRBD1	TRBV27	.	CAISLGQFQETQYF	TGTGCCATCAGTCTGGGACAGTTTCAAGAGACCCAGTACTTC
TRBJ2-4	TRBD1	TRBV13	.	CASSRRTGGLTKNIQYF	TGTGCCAGCAGCCGGCGGACAGGGGGTCTTACCAAAAACATTCAGTACTTC
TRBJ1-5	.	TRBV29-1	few	CSVDWQGQPQHF	TGCAGCGTTGATTGGCAGGGGCAGCCCCAGCATTTT
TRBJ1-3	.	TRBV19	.	CASSISSGNTIYF	TGTGCCAGTAGTATTTCCTCTGGAAACACCATATATTTT
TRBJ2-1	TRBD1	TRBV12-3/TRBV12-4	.	CASSPSGQGAIEQFF	TGTGCCAGCAGTCCCTCGGGACAGGGGGCAATTGAGCAGTTCTTC
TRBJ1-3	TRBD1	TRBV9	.	CASSGGTGSLSGNTIYF	TGTGCCAGCAGCGGAGGGACAGGGTCCCTCTCTGGAAACACCATATATTTT
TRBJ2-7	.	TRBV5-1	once	CASSSSSRATSYEQYF	TGCGCCAGCAGCTCATCGTCCAGGGCGACTTCCTACGAGCAGTACTTC
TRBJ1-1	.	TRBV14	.	CASSRRDGTEAFF	TGTGCCAGCAGCCGTCGGGATGGGACTGAAGCTTTCTTT
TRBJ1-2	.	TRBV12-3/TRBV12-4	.	CASTRGGLGYGYTF	TGTGCCAGCACCCGAGGGGGGCTGGGCTATGGCTACACCTTC
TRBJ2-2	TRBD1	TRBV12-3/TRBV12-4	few	CASRGRGRTGGELFF	TGTGCCAGCAGGGGCAGGGGGCGAACCGGCGGGGAGCTGTTTTTT
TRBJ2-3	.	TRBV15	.	CATSRDRGDTQYF	TGTGCCACCAGCAGAGATAGGGGTGATACGCAGTATTTT
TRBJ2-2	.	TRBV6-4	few	CASSEGLDTGELFF	TGTGCCAGCAGCGAGGGACTCGACACCGGGGAGCTGTTTTTT
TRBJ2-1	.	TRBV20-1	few	CSVSGEISYNEQFF	TGCAGTGTCTCAGGGGAAATCTCCTACAATGAGCAGTTCTTC
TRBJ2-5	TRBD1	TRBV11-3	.	CASSSPDRGQGTQYF	TGTGCCAGCAGCTCCCCTGACAGGGGTCAAGGGACCCAGTACTTC
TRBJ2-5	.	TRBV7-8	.	CASSFFGQSGETQYF	TGTGCCAGCAGCTTCTTCGGCCAGTCTGGAGAGACCCAGTACTTC
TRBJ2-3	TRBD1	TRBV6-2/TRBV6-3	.	CASGEPGQGTDTQYF	TGTGCCAGCGGAGAACCGGGACAGGGCACCGATACGCAGTATTTT
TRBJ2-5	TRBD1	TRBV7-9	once	CASKFGGRGLRYQETQYF	TGTGCCAGCAAGTTTGGGGGCAGGGGGCTGAGGTACCAAGAGACCCAGTACTTC
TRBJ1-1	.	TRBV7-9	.	CASSLDLGRNTEAFF	TGTGCCAGCAGCTTAGATCTGGGTCGGAACACTGAAGCTTTCTTT
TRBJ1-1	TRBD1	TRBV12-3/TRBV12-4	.	CASSGQELFTEAFF	TGTGCCAGCAGTGGACAGGAGCTGTTCACTGAAGCTTTCTTT
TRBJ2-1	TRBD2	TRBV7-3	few	CASSLRGLAGYNSYNEQFF	TGTGCCAGCAGCTTAAGGGGACTAGCGGGATATAACTCCTACAATGAGCAGTTCTTC
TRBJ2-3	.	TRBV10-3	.	CAISAASVRYF	TGTGCCATCAGTGCCGCCAGCGTTCGGTATTTT
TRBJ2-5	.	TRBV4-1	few	CASSQGPGGGETQYF	TGCGCCAGCAGCCAAGGTCCGGGAGGGGGCGAGACCCAGTACTTC
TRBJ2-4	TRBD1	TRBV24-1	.	CATSEPPDREFWEGPEGIQYF	TGTGCCACCAGTGAACCCCCGGACAGGGAGTTTTGGGAAGGACCCGAAGGCATTCAGTACTTC
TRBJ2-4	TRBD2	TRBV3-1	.	CASSQGQGGADIQYF	TGTGCCAGCAGCCAAGGTCAGGGAGGGGCGGACATTCAGTACTTC
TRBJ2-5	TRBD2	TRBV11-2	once	CASSLVGTSGRKTQYF	TGTGCCAGCAGCTTAGTTGGGACTAGCGGGAGAAAGACCCAGTACTTC
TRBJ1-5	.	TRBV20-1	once	CSARSDFNQPQHF	TGCAGTGCTAGATCTGACTTCAATCAGCCCCAGCATTTT
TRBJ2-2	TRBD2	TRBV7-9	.	CASSQPSGVNTGELFF	TGTGCCAGCAGCCAGCCTAGCGGGGTGAACACCGGGGAGCTGTTTTTT
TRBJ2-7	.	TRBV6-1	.	CASSGDSIYEQYF	TGTGCCAGCAGCGGGGACTCTATCTACGAGCAGTACTTC
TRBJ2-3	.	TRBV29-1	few	CSVERGAYTDTQYF	TGCAGCGTTGAGCGTGGGGCTTACACAGATACGCAGTATTTT
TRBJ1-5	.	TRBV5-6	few	CASSLAASIRPQHF	TGTGCCAGCAGCTTGGCAGCCTCAATCAGGCCCCAGCATTTT
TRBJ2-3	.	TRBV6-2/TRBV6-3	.	CASSLRIAGDTQYF	TGTGCCAGCAGTTTGCGAATAGCAGGAGATACGCAGTATTTT
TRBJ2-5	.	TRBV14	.	CASSPRTELRLEETQYF	TGTGCCAGCAGCCCACGGACGGAGTTAAGATTAGAAGAGACCCAGTACTTC
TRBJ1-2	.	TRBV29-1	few	CSASPGLHNYGYTF	TGCAGCGCGTCACCCGGACTTCACAACTATGGCTACACCTTC
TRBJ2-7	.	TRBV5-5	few	CASKGLEQYF	TGTGCCAGCAAGGGACTCGAGCAGTACTTC
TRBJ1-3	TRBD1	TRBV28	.	CASSRQGVGNTIYF	TGTGCCAGCAGTCGACAGGGAGTAGGAAACACCATATATTTT
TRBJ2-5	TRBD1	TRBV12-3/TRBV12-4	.	CASTEGQGAQETQYF	TGTGCCAGCACGGAGGGACAGGGGGCCCAAGAGACCCAGTACTTC
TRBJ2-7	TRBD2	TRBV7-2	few	CASRRGGVTYEQYF	TGTGCCAGCAGGAGGGGAGGGGTAACCTACGAGCAGTACTTC
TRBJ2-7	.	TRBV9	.	CASSVVSSGEQYF	TGTGCCAGCAGCGTAGTCTCCTCCGGCGAGCAGTACTTC
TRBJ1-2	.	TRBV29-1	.	CSVTDTGNGYTF	TGCAGCGTCACTGATACAGGGAATGGCTACACCTTC